This T cell receptor beta chain was documented in a study of technical replicates of blood from four donors. TCRdb's copy holds only in-frame clones and misses some; the assay was immunoSEQ multiplex PCR. The sample includes some 80,000 clones, about 97% of them seen just once. The V gene's germline CDR1 is SGHRS and CDR2 YFSETQ. This CDR3 comprises 14 residues. V was clipped by 2 bases and J by 2 bases; unmatched bases: 3. This rearrangement joins TRBV5-1 to TRBJ1-2, with 7 positions matching TRBD1. Sequencing was done on a sample of T cells isolated from PBMCs. The TCR comes from a human donor in good health. CDR3 region: CASSFDRVNYGYTF. The CDR3 region has the DNA TGCGCCAGCAGCTTTGACAGGGTGAACTATGGCTACACCTTC.